This T cell receptor (beta chain) is from a study of shared clonotypes between healthy human individuals. Trimming cost V 0 bases and J 6 bases, with 10 bases left between them. The V gene's germline CDR1 is LGHNA and CDR2 YNFKEQ. The CDR3 totals 14 residues. Study conclusions and caveats: Naive CD4 clonotypes were shared across a handful of donors at about 5.2%.

Original handling: ImmunoSEQ sequences covered only the junction and lacked quality scores; filtering therefore differed. Here immunoSEQ multiplex PCR was the method, and the copy in TCRdb shows in-frame clones only, minus some. V, J and clone size derive from that table, while D and trimming were established from the DNA sequence. The table lists around 510,000 clones, 90% to 96% of them singletons. In the case of this clone: The antigen remains unidentified.

The specimen was naive CD4+ T cells sorted from blood. Subset of the sample: CD45RA+ positively selected. V is TRBV4-2 and J is TRBJ2-3; no definite D call. The TCR sequence derives from a woman aged 25 to 45 in good health. DNA of the CDR3: TGTGCCAGCAGCCAAGACAAACGGTCCGATACGCAGTATTTT. Protein: CASSQDKRSDTQYF.